The clone carrying this T cell receptor beta chain was seen repeatedly, ten times or more. From RNA transcripts, TCR beta CDR3 regions were amplified. During a first-round RT-PCR of the TCR CDR3, the HTBI primer set was used. TCRdb re-called the multiplex PCR reads with MiXCR, one entry per CDR3 protein. The table lists approximately 380,000 distinct CDR3 sequences, about a fifth of them singletons. The CDR3 runs to 13 residues. Per the germline V gene, CDR1 is SGHRS and CDR2 is YFSETQ. The junction had 4 bases not matched to a gene; V was cut back by 4 bases and J by 4 bases. The data stem from a study of T cells in Graves' hyperthyroidism and ophthalmopathy.

The receptor's source is a woman aged 18-30 years with Graves' hyperthyroidism. The chain couples TRBV5-1 to TRBJ1-2; 7 bases align to TRBD1. The source material was blood. Here the CDR3 reads CASSVDRVYGYTF. For the CDR3, the DNA is TGCGCCAGCAGCGTAGACAGGGTCTATGGCTACACCTTC. Drawing the rest from reference TRBV5-1 and TRBJ1-2, the complete variable domain is KAGVTQTPRYLIKTRGQQVTLSCSPISGHRSVSWYQQTPGQGLQFLFEYFSETQRNKGNFPGRFSGRQFSNSRSEMNVSTLELGDSALYLCASSVDRVYGYTFGSGTRLTVV.